A selection of T cell receptor beta chains follows, all from one sample in a study of cytomegalovirus exposure and HLA in healthy donors. Clones were read by immunoSEQ multiplex PCR, and TCRdb kept only the in-frame ones, dropping some. Of tens of thousands of clones listed, over 75% are singletons. The specimen was PBMCs. These receptors all stem from a man aged 35 to 55 in good health and CMV-seronegative. The CDR3 runs from the conserved cysteine through the conserved F or W. The D gene is left open where the match is weak. Size values are once, few and many counts, or a class for expanded clones, and some rows have none.

clone_size	j_call	v_call	d_call	cdr3_aa	cdr3_nt
.	TRBJ2-3	TRBV2	.	CASSPLGTDTQYF	TGTGCCAGCAGTCCGCTAGGCACAGATACGCAGTATTTT
few	TRBJ1-5	TRBV6-5	TRBD1	CASRPGQVYSPQHF	TGTGCCAGCAGGCCGGGACAGGTATATTCGCCCCAGCATTTT
.	TRBJ1-6	TRBV28	.	CASSLWEGFSYNSPLHF	TGTGCCAGCAGTTTATGGGAGGGGTTCTCCTATAATTCACCCCTCCACTTT
.	TRBJ2-3	TRBV6-5	.	CASSSDNSGGTDTQYF	TGTGCCAGCAGTTCTGACAATTCGGGGGGCACAGATACGCAGTATTTT
few	TRBJ1-1	TRBV6-6	.	CASSYSRTNRAFF	TGTGCCAGCAGTTACTCGAGAACAAACAGAGCTTTCTTT
.	TRBJ1-1	TRBV19	.	CASSWLGQPEAFF	TGTGCCAGTAGCTGGCTCGGACAGCCCGAAGCTTTCTTT
.	TRBJ2-7	TRBV5-5	.	CASSFGVPSSYEQYF	TGTGCCAGCAGCTTTGGCGTCCCTAGCTCCTACGAGCAGTACTTC
once	TRBJ2-7	TRBV7-9	TRBD2	CASSWGTSSYEQYF	TGTGCCAGCAGCTGGGGGACTAGTAGCTACGAGCAGTACTTC
once	TRBJ2-1	TRBV4-1	TRBD1	CASRQDRDNEQFF	TGCGCCAGCAGGCAAGACAGGGACAATGAGCAGTTCTTC
.	TRBJ1-2	TRBV6-5	.	CASSAYRVGGYTF	TGTGCCAGCAGTGCCTACAGGGTGGGCGGCTACACCTTC
once	TRBJ2-3	TRBV4-1	.	CASSQEGSGSTDTQYF	TGCGCCAGCAGCCAAGAAGGTAGCGGAAGCACAGATACGCAGTATTTT
.	TRBJ2-1	TRBV7-2	.	CASSYLLVLSYNEQFF	TGTGCCAGCAGCTACTTACTAGTACTCTCCTACAATGAGCAGTTCTTC
few	TRBJ1-1	TRBV14	TRBD1	CASSHGTGRVAEAFF	TGTGCCAGCAGCCACGGGACAGGGCGAGTTGCTGAAGCTTTCTTT
few	TRBJ2-3	TRBV5-1	.	CASSPGSGDTQYF	TGCGCCAGCAGCCCGGGGAGTGGAGATACGCAGTATTTT
.	TRBJ1-2	TRBV5-4	.	CASSPGEGYGYTF	TGTGCCAGCAGCCCCGGGGAGGGCTATGGCTACACCTTC
.	TRBJ2-1	TRBV19	.	CASSLGGFSYNEQFF	TGTGCCAGTAGCCTCGGGGGTTTCTCCTACAATGAGCAGTTCTTC
.	TRBJ2-7	TRBV7-9	TRBD2	CASSSGTSLYEQYF	TGTGCCAGCAGTAGCGGGACTTCGCTCTACGAGCAGTACTTC
.	TRBJ1-4	TRBV2	TRBD1	CASRATGVTNEKLFF	TGTGCCAGCAGAGCCACAGGGGTAACTAATGAAAAACTGTTTTTT
few	TRBJ2-7	TRBV6-5	.	CATLTTGTEQYF	TGTGCCACCCTAACCACAGGGACCGAGCAGTACTTC
.	TRBJ2-7	TRBV6-6	.	CASAHSGAGGDYEQYF	TGTGCCAGCGCGCACTCAGGGGCAGGAGGCGATTACGAGCAGTACTTC
.	TRBJ2-1	TRBV5-1	TRBD2	CASSPPQTSGLYNEQFF	TGCGCCAGCAGCCCCCCCCAGACTAGCGGACTCTACAATGAGCAGTTCTTC
.	TRBJ1-1	TRBV5-1	.	CASSLEPAVHTEAFF	TGCGCCAGCAGCTTGGAACCCGCGGTTCACACTGAAGCTTTCTTT
few	TRBJ1-2	TRBV6-5	TRBD1	CASTTGDRDGYTF	TGTGCCAGCACCACAGGAGACAGGGACGGCTACACCTTC
.	TRBJ2-3	TRBV11-1	.	CASSPRGRGILGDTQYF	TGTGCCAGCAGCCCTCGGGGCAGGGGAATCTTAGGAGATACGCAGTATTTT
.	TRBJ1-6	TRBV9	.	CASSASQTNSPLHF	TGTGCCAGCAGCGCATCTCAAACAAATTCACCCCTCCACTTT
.	TRBJ2-2	TRBV5-1	TRBD2	CASSHGTKGLTGELFF	TGCGCCAGCAGCCACGGGACTAAAGGTTTGACCGGGGAGCTGTTTTTT
.	TRBJ2-3	TRBV11-2	TRBD2	CASSLLGTSGSSTDTQYF	TGTGCCAGCAGCTTACTCGGGACTAGCGGGTCTAGCACAGATACGCAGTATTTT
.	TRBJ2-6	TRBV29-1	TRBD1	CSARTGESSGANVLTF	TGCAGCGCTCGGACAGGGGAAAGCTCTGGGGCCAACGTCCTGACTTTC
.	TRBJ1-1	TRBV7-9	TRBD1	CASSIRTGYLNTEAFF	TGTGCCAGCAGCATCCGGACAGGGTACCTGAACACTGAAGCTTTCTTT
.	TRBJ1-2	TRBV7-2	TRBD1	CASSTGTVGYGYTF	TGTGCCAGCAGCACCGGGACAGTGGGCTATGGCTACACCTTC
.	TRBJ2-7	TRBV29-1	TRBD2	CSVDGGGYEQYF	TGCAGCGTTGACGGGGGGGGCTACGAGCAGTACTTC
.	TRBJ1-2	TRBV9	.	CASSVVQSIRDYAYTF	TGTGCCAGCAGCGTAGTTCAAAGTATACGGGACTATGCCTACACCTTC
once	TRBJ2-2	TRBV5-1	TRBD2	CASSLDGRAPGELFF	TGCGCCAGCAGCTTGGACGGGAGGGCCCCCGGGGAGCTGTTTTTT
few	TRBJ1-4	TRBV6-5	.	CASSYDGTKSEKLFF	TGTGCCAGCAGTTATGACGGGACAAAAAGCGAAAAACTGTTTTTT
.	TRBJ2-3	TRBV7-9	TRBD2	CASSLGRGLDSDTQYF	TGTGCCAGCAGCTTGGGACGGGGACTAGATTCAGATACGCAGTATTTT
.	TRBJ2-7	TRBV19	.	CASSIGAGALWHEQYF	TGTGCCAGTAGTATTGGGGCAGGGGCTCTGTGGCACGAGCAGTACTTC
.	TRBJ2-2	TRBV2	TRBD1	CASSDGQGGTGELFF	TGTGCCAGCAGTGACGGACAGGGGGGCACCGGGGAGCTGTTTTTT
.	TRBJ1-2	TRBV9	.	CASSVDSNYGYTF	TGTGCCAGCAGCGTGGACAGTAACTATGGCTACACCTTC
.	TRBJ1-2	TRBV2	TRBD1	CASTPTGSNYGYTF	TGTGCCAGCACCCCGACAGGGTCTAACTATGGCTACACCTTC
.	TRBJ1-4	TRBV7-9	TRBD1	CASSPGTGGRDEKLFF	TGTGCCAGCAGCCCCGGGACAGGGGGACGAGATGAAAAACTGTTTTTT
.	TRBJ2-3	TRBV19	TRBD1	CASSMTGDGDTQYF	TGTGCCAGTAGTATGACAGGGGATGGAGATACGCAGTATTTT
few	TRBJ2-2	TRBV6-4	TRBD2	CASSATSGSAGELFF	TGTGCCAGCAGTGCGACTAGCGGGAGCGCCGGGGAGCTGTTTTTT
.	TRBJ2-7	TRBV28	TRBD1	CAGSTGGLYEQYF	TGTGCCGGATCGACAGGGGGTCTCTACGAGCAGTACTTC
.	TRBJ2-1	TRBV6-5	TRBD2	CASSKPSGNYNEQFF	TGTGCCAGCAGTAAACCTAGCGGGAATTACAATGAGCAGTTCTTC
.	TRBJ1-5	TRBV10-3	.	CAISGAGNQPQHF	TGTGCCATCAGTGGGGCAGGCAATCAGCCCCAGCATTTT
.	TRBJ2-3	TRBV27	.	CASSPKSSTDTQYF	TGTGCCAGCAGTCCTAAGAGTAGCACAGATACGCAGTATTTT
.	TRBJ2-7	TRBV18	TRBD1	CASSPFTGDSYEQYF	TGTGCCAGCTCACCATTTACAGGGGATTCCTACGAGCAGTACTTC
once	TRBJ1-5	TRBV12-2	.	CASQVTTGTNQPQHF	TGTGCAAGTCAAGTTACAACAGGGACCAATCAGCCCCAGCATTTT
.	TRBJ1-4	TRBV5-8	.	CASMIQGSSYGIREKLFF	TGTGCCAGCATGATCCAGGGATCCTCTTACGGTATTCGGGAAAAACTGTTTTTT
once	TRBJ1-5	TRBV19	.	CASRISGGLQPQHF	TGTGCCAGTAGGATAAGCGGGGGGCTGCAGCCCCAGCATTTT
.	TRBJ1-1	TRBV7-2	.	CASSLREYTEAFF	TGTGCCAGCAGCTTACGGGAATACACTGAAGCTTTCTTT
once	TRBJ2-1	TRBV20-1	.	CSATYNEQFF	TGCAGTGCTACTTACAATGAGCAGTTCTTC
few	TRBJ1-3	TRBV7-9	.	CSSSLDQGTPNF	TGTTCCAGCAGCTTAGATCAGGGGACACCGAATTTT
once	TRBJ2-1	TRBV10-3	TRBD2	CAISRTSGGALEQFF	TGTGCCATCAGCCGAACTAGCGGGGGGGCCCTTGAGCAGTTCTTC
.	TRBJ2-2	TRBV10-1	TRBD2	CASSRLAGDTGELFF	TGCGCCAGCAGTAGGCTAGCGGGAGACACCGGGGAGCTGTTTTTT
once	TRBJ2-5	TRBV6-1	TRBD1	CASTDDREQETQYF	TGTGCCAGCACCGACGACAGGGAGCAAGAGACCCAGTACTTC